This paragraph covers one T cell receptor (beta chain) sequence. These data are taken from a study of blood T cell repertoires in COVID-19. Germline-derived CDR1 and CDR2 are MNHEY and SVGEGT. Between the trimmed V and J ends, which lost 0 bases and 4 bases, there was a span of 12 bases. The CDR3 has 15 residues. Assay used: immunoSEQ multiplex PCR; TCRdb lists only in-frame clones, some missing. The sample has roughly 150,000 clones; about 89% are singletons. Sequenced: peripheral blood. The rearrangement joins TRBV6-2 or TRBV6-3 to TRBJ1-2; D not resolved. The TCR comes from a man in his 60s with acute or convalescent COVID-19. CDR3 coding DNA: TGTGCCAGCAGTTACTCGGTCGGACTAAGCTATGGCTACACCTTC. As protein: CASSYSVGLSYGYTF.